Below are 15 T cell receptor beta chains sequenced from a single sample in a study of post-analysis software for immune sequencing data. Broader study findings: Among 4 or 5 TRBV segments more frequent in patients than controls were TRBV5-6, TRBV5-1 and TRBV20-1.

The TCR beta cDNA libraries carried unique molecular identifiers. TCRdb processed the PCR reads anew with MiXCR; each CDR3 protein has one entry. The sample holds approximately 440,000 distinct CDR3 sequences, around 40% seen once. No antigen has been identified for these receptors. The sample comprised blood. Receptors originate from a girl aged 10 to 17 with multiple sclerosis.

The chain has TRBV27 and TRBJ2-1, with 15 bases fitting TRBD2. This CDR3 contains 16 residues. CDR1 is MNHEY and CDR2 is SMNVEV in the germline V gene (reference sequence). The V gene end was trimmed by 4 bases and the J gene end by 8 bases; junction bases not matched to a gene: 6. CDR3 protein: CASSSRTSGRGDEQFF. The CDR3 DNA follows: TGTGCCAGCAGTTCCCGGACTAGCGGGAGGGGGGATGAGCAGTTCTTC.

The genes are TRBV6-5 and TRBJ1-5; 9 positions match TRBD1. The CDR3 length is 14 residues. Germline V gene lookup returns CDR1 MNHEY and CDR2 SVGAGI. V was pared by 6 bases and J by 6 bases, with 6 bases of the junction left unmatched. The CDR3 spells CASRNDRGTQPQHF. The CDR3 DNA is TGTGCCAGCAGAAACGACAGGGGGACTCAGCCCCAGCATTTT.

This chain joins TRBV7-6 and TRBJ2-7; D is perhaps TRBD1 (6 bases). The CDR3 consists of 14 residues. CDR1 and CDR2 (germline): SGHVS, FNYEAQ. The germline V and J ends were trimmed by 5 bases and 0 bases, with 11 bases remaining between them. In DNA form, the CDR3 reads TGTGCCAGCAGCCCTCGACAGGCCTCCTACGAGCAGTACTTC. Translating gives CASSPRQASYEQYF.

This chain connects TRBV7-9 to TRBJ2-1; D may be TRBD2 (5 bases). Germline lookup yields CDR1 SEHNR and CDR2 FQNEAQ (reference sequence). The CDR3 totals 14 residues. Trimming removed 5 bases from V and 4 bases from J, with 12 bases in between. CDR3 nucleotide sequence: TGTGCCAGCAGCCGCCTAGCAGAGTACAATGAGCAGTTCTTC. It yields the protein CASSRLAEYNEQFF.

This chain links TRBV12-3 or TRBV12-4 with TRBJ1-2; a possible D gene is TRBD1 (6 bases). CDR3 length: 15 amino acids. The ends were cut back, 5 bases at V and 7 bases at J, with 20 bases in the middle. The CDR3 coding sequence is TGTGCCAGCAGTGTGATGGGGGCAGGTCGGGGTGGCTACACCTTC. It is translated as CASSVMGAGRGGYTF.

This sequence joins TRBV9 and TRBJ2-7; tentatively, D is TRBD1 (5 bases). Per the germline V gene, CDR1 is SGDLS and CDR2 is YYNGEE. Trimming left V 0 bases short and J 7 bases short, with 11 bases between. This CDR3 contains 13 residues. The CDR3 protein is CASSVVADNEQYF. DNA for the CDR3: TGTGCCAGCAGCGTAGTTGCGGACAATGAGCAGTACTTC. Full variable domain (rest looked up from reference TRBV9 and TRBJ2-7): DSGVTQTPKHLITATGQRVTLRCSPRSGDLSVYWYQQSLDQGLQFLIQYYNGEERAKGNILERFSAQQFPDLHSELNLSSLELGDSALYFCASSVVADNEQYFGPGTRLTVT.

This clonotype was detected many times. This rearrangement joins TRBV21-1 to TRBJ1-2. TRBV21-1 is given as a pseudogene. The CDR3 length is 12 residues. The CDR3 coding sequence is TGTGCCAGCAGCAAAGGGTCGGATGGCTACACCTTC. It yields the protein CASSKGSDGYTF.

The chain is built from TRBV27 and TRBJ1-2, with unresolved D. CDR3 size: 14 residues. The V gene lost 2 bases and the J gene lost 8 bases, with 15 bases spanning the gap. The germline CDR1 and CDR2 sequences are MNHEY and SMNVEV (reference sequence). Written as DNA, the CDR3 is TGTGCCAGCAGTTTAAATACCCAGGCATTGGGCTACACCTTC. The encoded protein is CASSLNTQALGYTF.

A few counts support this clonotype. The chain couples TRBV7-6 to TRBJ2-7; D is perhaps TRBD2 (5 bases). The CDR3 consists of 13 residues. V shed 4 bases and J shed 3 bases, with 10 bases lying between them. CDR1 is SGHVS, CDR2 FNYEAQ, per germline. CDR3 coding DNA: TGTGCCAGCAGCTCCCGAACTAGCTACGAGCAGTACTTC. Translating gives CASSSRTSYEQYF.

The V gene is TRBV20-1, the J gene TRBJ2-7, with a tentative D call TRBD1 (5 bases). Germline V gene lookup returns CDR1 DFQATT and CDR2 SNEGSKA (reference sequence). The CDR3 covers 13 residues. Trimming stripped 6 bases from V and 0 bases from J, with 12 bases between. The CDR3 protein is CSAGDSSSYEQYF. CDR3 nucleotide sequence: TGCAGTGCCGGCGACAGCAGCTCCTACGAGCAGTACTTC.

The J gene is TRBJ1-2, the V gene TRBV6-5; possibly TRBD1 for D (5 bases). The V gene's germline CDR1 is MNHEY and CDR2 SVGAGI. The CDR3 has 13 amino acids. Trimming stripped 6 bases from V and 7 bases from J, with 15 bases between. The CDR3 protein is CASRRTGIPGYTF. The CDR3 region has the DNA TGTGCCAGCAGACGAACAGGAATTCCTGGCTACACCTTC.

CDR3 nucleotides: TGCGCCAGCAGCACAGCCACAGGGGGGTACGAGCAGTACTTC. It encodes CASSTATGGYEQYF. The J gene is TRBJ2-7, the V gene TRBV5-1; 8 nucleotides line up with TRBD1. Germline V lookup: CDR1 SGHRS, CDR2 YFSETQ. Unmatched junction bases numbered 7, after V lost 4 bases and J lost 4 bases. The CDR3 runs to 14 residues.

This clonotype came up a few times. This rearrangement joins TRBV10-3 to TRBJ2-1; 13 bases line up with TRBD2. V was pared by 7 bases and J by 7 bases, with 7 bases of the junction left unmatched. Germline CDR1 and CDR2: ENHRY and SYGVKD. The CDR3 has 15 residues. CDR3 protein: CAIKGLAGVDNEQFF. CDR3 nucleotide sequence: TGTGCCATCAAAGGACTAGCGGGAGTTGATAATGAGCAGTTCTTC.

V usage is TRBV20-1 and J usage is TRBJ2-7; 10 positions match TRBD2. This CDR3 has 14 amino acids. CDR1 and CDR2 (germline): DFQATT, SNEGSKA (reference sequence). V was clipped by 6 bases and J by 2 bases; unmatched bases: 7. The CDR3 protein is CSAGTSGRAYEQYF. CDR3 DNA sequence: TGCAGTGCGGGAACGAGCGGGAGGGCCTACGAGCAGTACTTC.

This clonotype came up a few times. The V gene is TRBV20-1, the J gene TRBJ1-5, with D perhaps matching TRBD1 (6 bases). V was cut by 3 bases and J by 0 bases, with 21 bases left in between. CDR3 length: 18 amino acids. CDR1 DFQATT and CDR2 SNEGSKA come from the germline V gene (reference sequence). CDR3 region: CSARRGTLIGYSNQPQHF. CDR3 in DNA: TGCAGTGCTAGGCGCGGGACACTTATTGGATATAGCAATCAGCCCCAGCATTTT.